The clone carrying this T cell receptor beta chain has more than one count but fewer than ten. Its antigen remains unknown. Time point indicated: pre-sensitization, week 0. Regarding treatment: therapeutic diphenylcyclopropenone sensitization with weekly scalp DPC. These data originate in a study of human T cells and chemical hapten exposure. V lost 3 bases and J lost 0, with 12 bases in between. The CDR3 length is 16 residues. Per the germline V gene, CDR1 is LNHNV and CDR2 is YYDKDF (reference sequence). Whole-study findings and limits: Once DPC sensitization occurred, TCRs above 1 in 1000 frequency showed no change.

The study used a library that attached unique molecular identifiers to individual cDNA molecules. Using its own MiXCR run on the RACE reads, TCRdb lists one record per CDR3 protein. The data show some 70,000 distinct CDR3 sequences, 10% to 11% seen once. This receptor was obtained from a woman between 50 and 59 years old with alopecia areata. Some clones in this sample may be carry-over from other donors' samples. The specimen was whole blood, collected in connection with sensitization to the hapten diphenylcyclopropenone (DPC). The chain combines TRBV15 with TRBJ2-4, with D perhaps matching TRBD1 or TRBD2 (6 bases each). CDR3 loop: CATSSAGHLAKNIQYF. The CDR3 region has the DNA TGTGCCACCAGCAGCGCGGGACACCTAGCCAAAAACATTCAGTACTTC.